This T cell receptor (beta chain) was obtained from a study of control samples from healthy donors and cancer patients (TCRdb year 2020). The library came from the immunoSEQ multiplex PCR assay. Imported from immuneACCESS, the table was reduced by TCRdb to in-frame sequences with V and J called. These copies leave out some clones; in studies compared against another copy, an unresolved V gene accounts for under half, and the cause of the remainder is not known. The sample yields some 150,000 clones; around 94% were counted once. The leading ten clones occupy approximately 15% of the sample. The germline V gene gives CDR1 as LGHNA and CDR2 as YSLEER. Taken from cysteine to phenylalanine, the CDR3 has 14 residues. Of the read, only the CDR3 DNA is kept; its 42 bases are in frame from base 1. Between the V and J ends, shortened by 3 bases and 8 bases respectively, the junction contains 16 bases. Concerning this clone: Its antigen target is currently unknown. No quality values exist for individual bases; no much larger clone is one base distant.

The sequenced material came from PBMCs. This chain is built from TRBV4-3 and TRBJ1-1; tentative D gene TRBD1, with 6 bases matching. The clonotype originates from a man aged 55 to 70 with colorectal cancer. The DNA sequence is TGCGCCAGCAGCCACCAACTTGGGGGACAAGAAGCTTTCTTT. Its amino acids are CASSHQLGGQEAFF.